This T cell receptor beta chain was identified in a study of cytomegalovirus exposure and HLA in healthy donors. Germline values: CDR1 SGHTA, CDR2 FQGTGA. V was clipped by 3 bases and J by 2 bases; unmatched bases: 5. This CDR3 region has 18 residues. With 60 Vbeta and 13 Jbeta primers, the PCR was carried out. Measured with immunoSEQ multiplex PCR; TCRdb has only the in-frame clones, and not every one. This table holds under 150,000 clones, 65% to 90% found once. The chain links TRBV7-3 to TRBJ2-6; TRBD2 matches 12 bases. The receptor's source is a girl aged 2 to 10 in good health and CMV-seronegative. Sequenced: PBMCs. CDR3 coding DNA: TGTGCCAGCAGCTTTGGTCTAGCGGGGGGGCCTGGGGCCAACGTCCTGACTTTC. It codes for CASSFGLAGGPGANVLTF.